The present entry profiles one T cell receptor beta chain with its context. As yet, its antigen is unknown. The data belong to a study of cytomegalovirus exposure and HLA in healthy donors. V lost 6 bases and J 10 bases, leaving 18 bases between the germline ends. This CDR3 region has 13 residues. Germline V gives CDR1 MNHEY, CDR2 SVGAGI. The PCR contained 60 Vbeta and 13 Jbeta primers. The protocol was immunoSEQ multiplex PCR, while the TCRdb copy is restricted to in-frame clones and leaves out a portion. The sample lists fewer than 100,000 clones, 60% to 80% occurring once. Study outcomes and limitations: Donor immune exposure was known only as CMV serostatus. Researchers catalogued 160 or so TCR beta chains as cytomegalovirus-associated. Compared with the roughly 700-donor mean, an Asian-associated ancestry cluster reportedly had fewer N-insertions, according to a later analysis.

The receptor was derived from a female donor in good health and CMV-seronegative. This rearrangement joins TRBV6-5 to TRBJ1-1; D is possibly TRBD1 (6 bases). The sequencing input was PBMCs. The CDR3 region is CASRARLGGGAFF. As DNA, the CDR3 is TGTGCCAGCAGAGCTAGACTGGGAGGGGGAGCTTTCTTT.